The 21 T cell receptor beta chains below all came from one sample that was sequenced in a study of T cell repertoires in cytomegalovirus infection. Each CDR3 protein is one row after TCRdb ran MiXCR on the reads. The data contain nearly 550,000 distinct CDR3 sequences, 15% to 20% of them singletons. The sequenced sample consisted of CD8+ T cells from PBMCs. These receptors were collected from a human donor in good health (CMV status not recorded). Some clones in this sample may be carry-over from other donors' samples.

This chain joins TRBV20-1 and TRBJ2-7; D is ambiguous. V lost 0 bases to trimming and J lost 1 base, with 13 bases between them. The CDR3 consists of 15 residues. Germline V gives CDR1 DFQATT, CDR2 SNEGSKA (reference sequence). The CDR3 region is CSARDSIGISYEQYF. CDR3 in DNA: TGCAGTGCTAGAGATAGTATAGGGATTTCCTACGAGCAGTACTTC.

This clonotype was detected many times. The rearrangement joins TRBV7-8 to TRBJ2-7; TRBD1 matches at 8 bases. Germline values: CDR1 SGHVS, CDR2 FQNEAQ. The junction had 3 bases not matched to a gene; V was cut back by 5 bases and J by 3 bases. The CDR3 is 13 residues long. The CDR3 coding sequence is TGTGCCAGCAGCACGGACAGGGACTACGAGCAGTACTTC. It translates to CASSTDRDYEQYF.

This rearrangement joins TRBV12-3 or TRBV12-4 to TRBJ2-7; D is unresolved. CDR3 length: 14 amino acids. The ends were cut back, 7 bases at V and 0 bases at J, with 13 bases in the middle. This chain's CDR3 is CASTIIESSYEQYF. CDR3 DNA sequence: TGTGCCAGCACCATAATTGAGTCCTCCTACGAGCAGTACTTC.

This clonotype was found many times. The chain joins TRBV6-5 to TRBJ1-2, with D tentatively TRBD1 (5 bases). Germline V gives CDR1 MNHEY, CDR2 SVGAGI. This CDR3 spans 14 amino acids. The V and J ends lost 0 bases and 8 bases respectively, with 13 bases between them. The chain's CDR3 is CASSYSSGLTGYTF. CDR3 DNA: TGTGCCAGCAGTTACTCGTCAGGGTTGACGGGCTACACCTTC.

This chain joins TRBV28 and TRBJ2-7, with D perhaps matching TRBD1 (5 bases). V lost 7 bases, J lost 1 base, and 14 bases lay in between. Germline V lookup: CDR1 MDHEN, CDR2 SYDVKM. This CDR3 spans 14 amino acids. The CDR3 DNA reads TGTGCCAGCATCAACTTAGGGGTTTCCTACGAGCAGTACTTC. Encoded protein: CASINLGVSYEQYF.

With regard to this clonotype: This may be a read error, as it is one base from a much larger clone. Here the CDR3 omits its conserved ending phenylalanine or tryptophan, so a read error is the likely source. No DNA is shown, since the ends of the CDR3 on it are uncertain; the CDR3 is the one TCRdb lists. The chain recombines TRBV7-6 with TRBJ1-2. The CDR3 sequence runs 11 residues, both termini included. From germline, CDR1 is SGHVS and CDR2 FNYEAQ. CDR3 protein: CASSADSPVTL.

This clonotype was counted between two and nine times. The CDR3, as DNA: TGCAGCGGTGACCTTACCCGCAATGAGCAGTTCTTC. Residues: CSGDLTRNEQFF. The chain recombines TRBV29-1 with TRBJ2-1, with unresolved D. V was cut by 7 bases and J by 6 bases, with 13 bases left in between. The CDR3 is 12 residues long. Looked up from germline, CDR1 is SQVTM and CDR2 is ANQGSEA.

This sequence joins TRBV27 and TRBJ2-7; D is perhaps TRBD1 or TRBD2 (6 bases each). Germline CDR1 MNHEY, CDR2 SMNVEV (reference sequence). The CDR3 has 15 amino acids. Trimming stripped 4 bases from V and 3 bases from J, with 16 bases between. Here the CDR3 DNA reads TGTGCCAGCAGTTCCAGGGGACTCGCGCGCTACGAGCAGTACTTC. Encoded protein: CASSSRGLARYEQYF.

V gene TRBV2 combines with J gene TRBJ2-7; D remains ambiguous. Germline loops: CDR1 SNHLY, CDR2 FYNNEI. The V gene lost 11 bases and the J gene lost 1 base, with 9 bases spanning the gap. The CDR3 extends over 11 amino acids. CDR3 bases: TGTGCCTTGGCCGGTTCCTACGAGCAGTACTTC. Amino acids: CALAGSYEQYF.

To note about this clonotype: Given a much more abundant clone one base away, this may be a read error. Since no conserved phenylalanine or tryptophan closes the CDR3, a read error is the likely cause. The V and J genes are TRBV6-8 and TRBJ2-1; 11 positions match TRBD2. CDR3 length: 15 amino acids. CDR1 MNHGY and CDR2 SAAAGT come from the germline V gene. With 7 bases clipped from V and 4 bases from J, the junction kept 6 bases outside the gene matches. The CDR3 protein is CASTMTSGTYNEQFL. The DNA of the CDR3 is TGTGCCAGCACTATGACTAGCGGGACATACAATGAGCAGTTCTTA.

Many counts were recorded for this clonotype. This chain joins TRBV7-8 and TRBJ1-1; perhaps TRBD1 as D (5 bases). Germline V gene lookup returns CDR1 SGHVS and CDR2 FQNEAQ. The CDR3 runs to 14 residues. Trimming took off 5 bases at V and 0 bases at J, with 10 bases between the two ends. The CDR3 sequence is CASSPVQVNTEAFF. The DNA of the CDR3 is TGTGCCAGCAGCCCAGTACAGGTGAACACTGAAGCTTTCTTT.

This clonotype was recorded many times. CDR3 sequence: CASAAPSTDTQYF. The CDR3 DNA is TGTGCCAGCGCTGCCCCTAGCACAGATACGCAGTATTTT. V gene TRBV7-9 combines with J gene TRBJ2-3; D remains unclear. Trimming shortened V by 8 bases and J by 0 bases, and 9 bases separated the two germline ends. The CDR3 is made up of 13 amino acids. Germline loops: CDR1 SEHNR, CDR2 FQNEAQ (reference sequence). The whole variable domain, filled in from reference TRBV7-9 and TRBJ2-3, reads DTGVSQNPRHKITKRGQNVTFRCDPISEHNRLYWYRQTLGQGPEFLTYFQNEAQLEKSRLLSDRFSAERPKGSFSTLEIQRTEQGDSAMYLCASAAPSTDTQYFGPGTRLTVL.

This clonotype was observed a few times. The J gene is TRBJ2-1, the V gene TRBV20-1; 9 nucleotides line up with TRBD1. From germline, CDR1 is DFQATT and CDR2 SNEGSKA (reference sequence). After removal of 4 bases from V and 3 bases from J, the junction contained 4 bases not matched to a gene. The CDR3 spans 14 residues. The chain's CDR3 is CSANRDRDYNEQFF. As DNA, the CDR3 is TGCAGTGCTAACCGGGACAGGGACTACAATGAGCAGTTCTTC.

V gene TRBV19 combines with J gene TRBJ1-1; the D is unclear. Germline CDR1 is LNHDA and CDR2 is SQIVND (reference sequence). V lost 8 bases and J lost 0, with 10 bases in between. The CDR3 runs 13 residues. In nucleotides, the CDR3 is TGTGCCAGTGAAGGGATGATGAACACTGAAGCTTTCTTT. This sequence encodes CASEGMMNTEAFF.

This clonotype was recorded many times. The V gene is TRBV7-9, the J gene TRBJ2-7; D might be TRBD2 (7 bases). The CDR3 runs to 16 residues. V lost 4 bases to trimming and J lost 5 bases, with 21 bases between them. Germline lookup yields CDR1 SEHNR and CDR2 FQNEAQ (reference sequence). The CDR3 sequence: CASSSDGGLVKHEQYF. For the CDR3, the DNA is TGTGCCAGCAGCTCCGACGGGGGGCTCGTTAAACACGAGCAGTACTTC. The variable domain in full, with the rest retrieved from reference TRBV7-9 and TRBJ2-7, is DTGVSQNPRHKITKRGQNVTFRCDPISEHNRLYWYRQTLGQGPEFLTYFQNEAQLEKSRLLSDRFSAERPKGSFSTLEIQRTEQGDSAMYLCASSSDGGLVKHEQYFGPGTRLTVT.

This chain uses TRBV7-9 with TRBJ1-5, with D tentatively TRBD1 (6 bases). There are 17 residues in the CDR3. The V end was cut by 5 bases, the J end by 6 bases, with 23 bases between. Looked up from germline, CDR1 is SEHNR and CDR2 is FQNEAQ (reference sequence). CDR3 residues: CASSPEGGFLGAQPQHF. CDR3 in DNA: TGTGCCAGCAGCCCGGAGGGGGGCTTCCTCGGTGCTCAGCCCCAGCATTTT.

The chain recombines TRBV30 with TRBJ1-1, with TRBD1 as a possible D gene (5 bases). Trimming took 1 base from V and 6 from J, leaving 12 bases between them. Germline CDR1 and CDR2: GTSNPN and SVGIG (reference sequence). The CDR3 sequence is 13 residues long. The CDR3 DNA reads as TGTGCCTGGAGTGCCGGGACGCCATCTGAAGCTTTCTTT. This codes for CAWSAGTPSEAFF.

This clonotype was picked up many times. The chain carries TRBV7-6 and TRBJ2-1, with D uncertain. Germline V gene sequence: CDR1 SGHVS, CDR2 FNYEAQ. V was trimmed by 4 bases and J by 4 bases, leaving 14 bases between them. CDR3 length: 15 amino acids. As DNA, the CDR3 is TGTGCCAGCAGCTCCAATCTAGGGCGGTACAATGAGCAGTTCTTC. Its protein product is CASSSNLGRYNEQFF. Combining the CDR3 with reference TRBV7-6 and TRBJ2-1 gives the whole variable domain GAGVSQSPRYKVTKRGQDVALRCDPISGHVSLYWYRQALGQGPEFLTYFNYEAQQDKSGLPNDRFSAERPEGSISTLTIQRTEQRDSAMYRCASSSNLGRYNEQFFGPGTRLTVL.

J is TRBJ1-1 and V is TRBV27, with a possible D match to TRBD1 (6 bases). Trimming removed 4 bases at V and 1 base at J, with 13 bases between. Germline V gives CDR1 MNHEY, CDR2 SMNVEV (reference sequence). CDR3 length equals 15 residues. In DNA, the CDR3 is TGTGCCAGCAGTTCCCCCGAACAGGGGAACACTGAAGCTTTCTTT. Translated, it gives CASSSPEQGNTEAFF.

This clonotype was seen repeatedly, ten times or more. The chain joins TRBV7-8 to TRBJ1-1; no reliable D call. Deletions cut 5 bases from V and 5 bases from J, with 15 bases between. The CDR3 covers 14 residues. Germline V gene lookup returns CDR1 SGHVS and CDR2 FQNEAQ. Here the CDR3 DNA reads TGTGCCAGCAGCATTACTGGGAGAGGGACTGAAGCTTTCTTT. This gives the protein CASSITGRGTEAFF.

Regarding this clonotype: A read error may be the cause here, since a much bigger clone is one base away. The CDR3 DNA reads as TGTGCCAGCTCATCTTCCAGGGACACCCAAGAGACCCAGTACTTC. It is translated as CASSSSRDTQETQYF. The chain links TRBV18 to TRBJ2-5, with D tentatively TRBD1 (6 bases). The CDR3 covers 15 residues. From germline, CDR1 is KGHSH and CDR2 LQKENI. V lost 5 bases and J 1 base, leaving 14 bases between the germline ends.